This is a list of T cell receptor beta chains from one sample in a study of T cells expressing NK-cell markers. Following a re-call of the 5' RACE reads, TCRdb has one entry per CDR3 protein and lacks DNA. This table lists 400,000 to 450,000 distinct CDR3 sequences. Sequencing was performed on blood T cells: a sorted CD56 or NKG2C T cell subset, CD4+ or CD8+ T cells, or bulk PBMC T cells (not recorded which). These receptors all stem from a woman aged 18-69 years in good health. The CDR3 runs from the conserved cysteine through the conserved F or W.

TRBJ1-2	TRBV10-2	CASSERQPRQLGYTF
TRBJ2-1	TRBV19	CASSLQTYNEQFF
TRBJ1-3	TRBV12-3/TRBV12-4	CASSFAGNTIYF
TRBJ2-1	TRBV5-6	CASSRSGTGVYNEQFF
TRBJ2-1	TRBV6-6	CASSYDGEQFF
TRBJ2-1	TRBV6-5	CASSYDGDTRGRGFF
TRBJ1-6	TRBV19	CASSMDRVNSPLHF
TRBJ2-7	TRBV5-1	CASSLVPGSEQYF
TRBJ1-1	TRBV4-1	CASSARDRVDAFF
TRBJ1-2	TRBV11-2	CASSLNALAPQGEGGYTF
TRBJ2-7	TRBV9	CASNYGGVGYEQYF
TRBJ2-2	TRBV30	CAQTAEQNTGELFF
TRBJ2-2	TRBV5-1	CASSLPSGNTGELFF
TRBJ2-4	TRBV19	CASSIAGGGNIQYF
TRBJ2-1	TRBV6-4	CASSNNRGPYNEQFF
TRBJ2-5	TRBV11-1	CASSLLVASGSSGPETQYF
TRBJ2-5	TRBV28	CASSFIEETQYF
TRBJ2-2	TRBV5-1	CASSHSPGTGTELFF
TRBJ2-2	TRBV20-1	CSATKMGASLTGELFF
TRBJ1-1	TRBV20-1	CSARDKANTEAFF
TRBJ2-1	TRBV27	CASSVSREAYNEQFF
TRBJ1-4	TRBV11-2	CASSVGTGTEKLFF
TRBJ2-1	TRBV29-1	CSVDGNIYNEQFF
TRBJ2-2	TRBV24-1	CATSDPGSPSNTGELFF
TRBJ1-5	TRBV20-1	CSARDGAGNMNQPQHF
TRBJ1-1	TRBV7-9	CASSPEGRWAFF
TRBJ2-3	TRBV20-1	CSGTSGGPGDTQYF
TRBJ2-6	TRBV10-3	CAISETGYGSGANVLTF
TRBJ1-1	TRBV27	CASSLRPPPGNTEAFF
TRBJ1-1	TRBV9	CASSPEGDRTEAFF
TRBJ2-1	TRBV6-6	CASSPSLGEQFF
TRBJ1-2	TRBV7-3	CASSEGTADPMGYTF
TRBJ1-1	TRBV5-1	CASSLAAGGNTEAFF
TRBJ2-1	TRBV4-2	CASSQGSLGAGGLSSYNEQFF
TRBJ1-6	TRBV6-5	CASSYSLSGAGNSPLHF
TRBJ2-3	TRBV29-1	CSVSGLRDTQYF
TRBJ2-3	TRBV5-1	CASSPGLAGGISTDTQYF
TRBJ2-7	TRBV15	CATSTGTGAYEQYF
TRBJ2-1	TRBV13	CASSPDSSGGAPYNEQFF
TRBJ2-5	TRBV5-1	CASSLEGQAQETQYF
TRBJ2-3	TRBV7-2	CASSLEGRNTDTQYF
TRBJ1-6	TRBV12-3/TRBV12-4	CASGGGDSSNSPLHF